In this sample, the clone carrying this TCR beta chain turned up many times. This entry is derived from a study of Graves' ophthalmopathy and Graves' hyperthyroidism. This CDR3 has 13 residues. The germline gives CDR1 SGHAT, CDR2 FQNNGV. Trimming took 5 bases from V and 7 from J, leaving 15 bases between them. RNA transcripts yielded amplified TCR beta CDR3 regions. The library came from an HTBI-primed first-round RT-PCR and a second-round multiplex PCR. TCRdb recomputed calls from the multiplex PCR reads with MiXCR, one row per CDR3 protein. This table has some 390,000 distinct CDR3 sequences, around 19% appearing once.

The chain uses TRBV11-2 and TRBJ2-7, with D perhaps TRBD1 (5 bases). This receptor was obtained from a woman aged 18-29 years with Graves' ophthalmopathy. Input material: peripheral blood. CDR3 nucleotide sequence: TGTGCCAGCAGCCCACCGTGGGGCCTAGAGCAGTACTTC. It specifies CASSPPWGLEQYF.